The next 4 T cell receptor beta chains were all read from a single sample in a study of PD-L1 blockade in urothelial cancer. Only in-frame clones appear in the TCRdb table, and some are missing; sequencing was by immunoSEQ multiplex PCR. The top ten hold about 2.9% of the sample, which has some 120,000 clones, roughly 83% seen once. The time point is: pretreatment peripheral blood. Sequenced here: PBMCs, sampled around atezolizumab (anti-PD-L1) treatment. The receptor source for this set is a man between 45 and 60 years old with urothelial cancer.

This clone was observed a single time. V and J are TRBV2 and TRBJ2-2, with TRBD2 identical over 9 bases. Germline V gives CDR1 SNHLY, CDR2 FYNNEI. This CDR3 region has 15 residues. After removal of 6 bases from V and 7 bases from J, the junction contained 9 bases not matched to a gene. CDR3 sequence: CASSALAGSGGELFF. For the CDR3, the DNA is TGTGCCAGCAGCGCTCTAGCGGGGAGCGGCGGGGAGCTGTTTTTT.

The V and J genes are TRBV2 and TRBJ1-2; 8 nucleotides line up with TRBD1. Trimming at V came to 7 bases and at J to 3 bases, leaving 4 bases not matched to a gene. The CDR3 is 13 residues long. Germline V CDR1 and CDR2: SNHLY, FYNNEI. CDR3 nucleotides: TGTGCCAGCATCATGGGACAGGACTATGGCTACACCTTC. It codes for CASIMGQDYGYTF.

The rearrangement links TRBV7-3 to TRBJ2-3, with D perhaps TRBD2 (8 bases). The V end lost 4 bases, the J end lost 2 bases, and 13 bases lay between the germline ends. Looked up from germline, CDR1 is SGHTA and CDR2 is FQGTGA. This CDR3 has 15 residues. The CDR3 DNA is TGTGCCAGCAGCTATAGCGGGACAGTCACAGATACGCAGTATTTT. Translated: CASSYSGTVTDTQYF.

A single count supports this clone. The same CDR3 also results from other DNA sequences found in this sample. Here the CDR3 reads CASSLRETQYF. CDR3 sequence (DNA): TGTGCCAGCAGTTTGAGAGAGACCCAGTACTTC. The chain couples TRBV28 to TRBJ2-5, with no clear D. Trimming pared 3 bases from V and 4 bases from J, leaving 3 bases between. This CDR3 region has 11 residues. Looked up from germline, CDR1 is MDHEN and CDR2 is SYDVKM.